A selection of T cell receptor beta chains follows, all from one sample in a study of glioma-infiltrating T cells. TCRdb recomputed calls from the multiplex PCR reads with MiXCR, one row per CDR3 protein. The data show approximately 120,000 distinct CDR3 sequences, with about 25% seen just once and around 30% held by the top ten. Input material: glioma tissue, nonneoplastic brain tissue, or PBMCs (not recorded which). The receptors stem from a human donor with low-grade glioma or glioblastoma, undergoing nonglioma brain surgery, or in good health (not recorded which). Each CDR3 is given with its conserved first and last residue.

CDR3 protein	V gene	J gene
CASSSGLQNQPQHF	TRBV11-2	TRBJ1-5
CASGLPRTGYTF	TRBV12-5	TRBJ1-2
CASRGGGASNEKLFF	TRBV6-6	TRBJ1-4
CASTIGRNTGELFF	TRBV7-2	TRBJ2-2
CASSLTGGWTEAFF	TRBV7-2	TRBJ1-1
CSARDFGDRRRLVSGYTF	TRBV20-1	TRBJ1-2
CASSTGTTTDNGNTIYF	TRBV5-1	TRBJ1-3
CATSVTGKGYEQYF	TRBV15	TRBJ2-7
CASSPGRGYETQYF	TRBV7-2	TRBJ2-5
CASMWGTEAFF	TRBV2	TRBJ1-1
CASSLTTSGPDEQFF	TRBV5-1	TRBJ2-1
CASTQGKGEYF	TRBV27	TRBJ2-3
CASSYSRAGTQYF	TRBV6-6	TRBJ2-5
CASSLGTSGTETQYF	TRBV28	TRBJ2-5
CATSVGTGFHNEQFF	TRBV24-1	TRBJ2-1
CASSFDYRGADTQYF	TRBV12-3/TRBV12-4	TRBJ2-3
CASSPGTTSGYTF	TRBV18	TRBJ1-2
CASSFGSGYTF	TRBV12-3/TRBV12-4	TRBJ1-2
CAISDGQGRITDTQYF	TRBV10-3	TRBJ2-3
CASSQYYGANYGYTF	TRBV5-4	TRBJ1-2
CSASGFSANYGYTF	TRBV29-1	TRBJ1-2
CASSWDPAGAEAFF	TRBV5-5	TRBJ1-1
CASSLLAGESPLHF	TRBV27	TRBJ1-6
CSVATYSSYEQYF	TRBV29-1	TRBJ2-7